This T cell receptor beta chain emerged from a study of shared clonotypes between healthy human individuals. The repertoire was sequenced with immunoSEQ multiplex PCR; TCRdb's copy has only in-frame clones and lacks some. The table shows about 2.2 million clones, with around 95% occurring only once. Cells designated naive CD8 were CD45RO-negative and were positively selected for CCR7, with terminally differentiated effector memory CD45RA+ cells excluded. Sequencing was performed on naive CD8+ T cells from PBMCs. This clonotype originated in a man aged 18-30 years in good health. Some clones in this sample may be carry-over from other donors' samples.

Here the CDR3 reads CASSGPGTGLYEQYF. The CDR3 DNA reads TGTGCCAGCAGCGGTCCCGGGACAGGGCTATACGAGCAGTACTTC. The rearrangement joins TRBV7-9 to TRBJ2-7, with 9 bases that match TRBD1. V lost 5 bases, J lost 4 bases, and 9 bases stayed unmatched. In germline, CDR1 is SEHNR, CDR2 FQNEAQ (reference sequence). The CDR3 length is 15 residues.